This T cell receptor (beta chain) derives from a study of cytomegalovirus exposure and HLA in healthy donors. Study as a whole: The 90 to 150 validation repertoires and the approximately 700 first-cohort repertoires shared a platform, a later analysis reported.

For this clone: The target antigen is unknown.

Germline V gene data show CDR1 as SNHLY and CDR2 as FYNNEI. Trimming pared 11 bases from V and 1 base from J, leaving 20 bases between. The CDR3 consists of 15 residues. A 120-subject validation cohort, separate from the approximately 670-subject first cohort, supplied the donors. Profiling relied on immunoSEQ multiplex PCR, and the TCRdb table lists in-frame clones only, not all of them. The data show 70,000 to 80,000 clones, with 94% seen just once and less than 2.5% held by the top ten. Study-wide results and limits: Reports indicated that the classifier achieved high specificity and sensitivity in diagnosing cytomegalovirus status. There were a few CMV-associated chains whose specificity for CMV antigens was confirmed in vitro.

The TCR sequence derives from a woman aged 18-35 years in good health and CMV-seronegative. What was sequenced was PBMCs. This chain uses TRBV2 with TRBJ1-1; tentatively, D is TRBD1 (5 bases). CDR3 DNA: TGTGCCGGATATACAGGTACCCAAGCGAACACTGAAGCTTTCTTT. This translates into CAGYTGTQANTEAFF.